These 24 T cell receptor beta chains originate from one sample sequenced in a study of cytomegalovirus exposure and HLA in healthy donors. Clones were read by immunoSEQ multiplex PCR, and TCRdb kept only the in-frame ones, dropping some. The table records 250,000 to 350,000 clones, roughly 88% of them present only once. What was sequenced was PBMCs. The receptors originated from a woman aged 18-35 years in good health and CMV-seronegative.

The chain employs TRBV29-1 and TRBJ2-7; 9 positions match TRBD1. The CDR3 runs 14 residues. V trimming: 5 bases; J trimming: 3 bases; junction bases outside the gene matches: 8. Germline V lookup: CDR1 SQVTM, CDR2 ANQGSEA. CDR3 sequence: CSVPSDRGIYEQYF. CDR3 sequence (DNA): TGCAGCGTTCCATCGGACAGGGGAATCTACGAGCAGTACTTC.

The CDR3 bases are TGTGCCAGCTCACCAGGGACGGCGGGAGGGCCCCCCTACGAGCAGTACTTC. Encoded protein: CASSPGTAGGPPYEQYF. The chain has TRBV18 and TRBJ2-7, with 9 bases fitting TRBD2. Germline V gene sequence: CDR1 KGHSH, CDR2 LQKENI. The CDR3 contains 17 residues. With V trimmed by 2 bases and J by 2 bases, 10 bases remained unmatched.

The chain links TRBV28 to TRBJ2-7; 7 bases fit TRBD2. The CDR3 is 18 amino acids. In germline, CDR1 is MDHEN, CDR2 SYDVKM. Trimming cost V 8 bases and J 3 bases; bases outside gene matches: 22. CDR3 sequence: CASLKVGHGRGFYYEQYF. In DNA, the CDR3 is TGTGCCAGCTTAAAAGTTGGTCATGGGAGGGGATTCTACTACGAGCAGTACTTC.

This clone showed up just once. CDR3 loop: CASSVEGLAGLDTQYF. The CDR3 DNA follows: TGTGCCAGCAGCGTAGAAGGACTAGCGGGATTAGATACGCAGTATTTT. The V call is TRBV9, the J call TRBJ2-3; 12 bases agree with TRBD2. V was pared by 0 bases and J by 5 bases, with 4 bases of the junction left unmatched. The CDR3 sequence is 16 residues long. Germline CDR1 reads SGDLS; CDR2 reads YYNGEE.

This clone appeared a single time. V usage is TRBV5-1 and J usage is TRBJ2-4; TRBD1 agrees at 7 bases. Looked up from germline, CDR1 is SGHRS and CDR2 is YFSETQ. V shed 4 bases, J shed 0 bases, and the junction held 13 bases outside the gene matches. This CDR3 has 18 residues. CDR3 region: CASSRQGPEHQAKNIQYF. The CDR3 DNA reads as TGCGCCAGCAGCCGACAGGGTCCCGAACACCAAGCCAAAAACATTCAGTACTTC.

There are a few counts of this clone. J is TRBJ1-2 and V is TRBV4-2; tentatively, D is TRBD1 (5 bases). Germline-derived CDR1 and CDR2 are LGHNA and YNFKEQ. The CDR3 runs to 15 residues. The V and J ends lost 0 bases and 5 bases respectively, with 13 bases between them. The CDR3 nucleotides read TGTGCCAGCAGCCAAGAGAAGTCTCAGGGATATGGCTACACCTTC. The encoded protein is CASSQEKSQGYGYTF.

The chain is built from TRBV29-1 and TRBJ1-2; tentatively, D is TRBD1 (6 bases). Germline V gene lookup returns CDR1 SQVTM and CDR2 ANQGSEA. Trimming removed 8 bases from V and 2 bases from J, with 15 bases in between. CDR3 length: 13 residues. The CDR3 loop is CSTVDRMNYGYTF. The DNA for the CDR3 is TGCAGCACCGTGGACAGAATGAACTATGGCTACACCTTC.

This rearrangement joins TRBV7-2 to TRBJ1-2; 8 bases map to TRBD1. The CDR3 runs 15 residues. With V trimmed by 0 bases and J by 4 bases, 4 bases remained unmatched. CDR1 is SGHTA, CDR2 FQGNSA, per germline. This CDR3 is CASSLAGTGSYGYTF. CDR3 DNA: TGTGCCAGCAGCTTAGCAGGGACAGGCTCCTATGGCTACACCTTC.

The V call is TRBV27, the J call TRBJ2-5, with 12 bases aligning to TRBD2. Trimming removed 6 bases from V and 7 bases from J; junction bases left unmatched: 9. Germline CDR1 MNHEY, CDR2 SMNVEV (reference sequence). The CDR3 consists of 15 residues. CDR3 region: CASSNELAGGGTQYF. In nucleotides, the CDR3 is TGTGCCAGCAGCAATGAACTAGCGGGGGGAGGGACCCAGTACTTC.

CDR3 in amino acids: CASSYNSGGTYEQYF. CDR3 in DNA: TGTGCCAGCAGTTATAATAGCGGGGGAACCTACGAGCAGTACTTC. The chain is built from TRBV11-1 and TRBJ2-7; 9 bases line up with TRBD2. CDR1 is SGHAT and CDR2 is FQDESV in the germline V gene (reference sequence). Losses at the gene ends were 6 bases for V and 2 bases for J; bases not matched to a gene: 8. CDR3 size: 15 residues.

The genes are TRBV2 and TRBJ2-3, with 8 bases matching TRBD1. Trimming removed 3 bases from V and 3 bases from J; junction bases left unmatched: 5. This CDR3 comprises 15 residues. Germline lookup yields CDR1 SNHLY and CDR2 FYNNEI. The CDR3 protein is CASSDGQGGTDTQYF. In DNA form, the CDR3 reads TGTGCCAGCAGTGACGGACAGGGTGGGACAGATACGCAGTATTTT.

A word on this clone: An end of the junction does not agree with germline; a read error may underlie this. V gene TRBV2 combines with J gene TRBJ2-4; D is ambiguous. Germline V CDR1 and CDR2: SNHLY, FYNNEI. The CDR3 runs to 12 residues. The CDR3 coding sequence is TGTGCCAGCAGTCGAGCCCAAAACATTCAGTACTTC. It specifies CASSRAQNIQYF.

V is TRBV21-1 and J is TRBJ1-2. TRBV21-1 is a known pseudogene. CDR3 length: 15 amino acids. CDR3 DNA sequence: TGTGCCAGCAGCAGCCGAACCTATTTTTACGGTGGCTACACCTTC. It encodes CASSSRTYFYGGYTF.

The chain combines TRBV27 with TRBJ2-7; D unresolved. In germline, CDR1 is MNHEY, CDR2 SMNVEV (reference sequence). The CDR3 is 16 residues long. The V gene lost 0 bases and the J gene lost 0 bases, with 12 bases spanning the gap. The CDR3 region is CASSLSRPRSSYEQYF. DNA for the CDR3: TGTGCCAGCAGTTTATCGCGCCCTAGAAGCTCCTACGAGCAGTACTTC.

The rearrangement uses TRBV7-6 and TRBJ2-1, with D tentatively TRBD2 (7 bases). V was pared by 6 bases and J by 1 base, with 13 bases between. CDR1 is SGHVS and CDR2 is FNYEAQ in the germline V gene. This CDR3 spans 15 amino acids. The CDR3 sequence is CASSGGRGSYNEQFF. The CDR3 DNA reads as TGTGCCAGCAGTGGAGGGAGGGGGTCCTACAATGAGCAGTTCTTC.

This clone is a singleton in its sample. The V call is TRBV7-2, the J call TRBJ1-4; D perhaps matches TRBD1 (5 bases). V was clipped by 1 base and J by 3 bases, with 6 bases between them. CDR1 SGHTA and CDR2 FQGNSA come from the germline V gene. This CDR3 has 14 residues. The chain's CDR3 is CASSLGGANEKLFF. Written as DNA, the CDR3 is TGTGCCAGCAGCTTAGGGGGGGCTAATGAAAAACTGTTTTTT.

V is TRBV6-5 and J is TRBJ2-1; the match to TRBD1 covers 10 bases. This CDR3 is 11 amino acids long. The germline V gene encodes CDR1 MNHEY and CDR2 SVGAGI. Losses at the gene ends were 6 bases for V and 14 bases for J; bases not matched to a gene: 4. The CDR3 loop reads CASSVGTGEFF. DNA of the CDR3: TGTGCCAGCAGCGTCGGGACAGGGGAGTTCTTC.

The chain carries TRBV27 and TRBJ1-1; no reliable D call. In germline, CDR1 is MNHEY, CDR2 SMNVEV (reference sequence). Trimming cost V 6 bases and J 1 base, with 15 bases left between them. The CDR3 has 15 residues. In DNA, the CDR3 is TGTGCCAGCAGGTCCGGGTTTCTCAAGAACACTGAAGCTTTCTTT. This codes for CASRSGFLKNTEAFF.

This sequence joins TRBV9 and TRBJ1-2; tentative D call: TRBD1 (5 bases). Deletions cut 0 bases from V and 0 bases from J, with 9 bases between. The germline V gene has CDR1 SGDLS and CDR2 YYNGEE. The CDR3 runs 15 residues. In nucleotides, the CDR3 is TGTGCCAGCAGCGTAGGCCCAGGGCCTAACTATGGCTACACCTTC. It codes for CASSVGPGPNYGYTF.

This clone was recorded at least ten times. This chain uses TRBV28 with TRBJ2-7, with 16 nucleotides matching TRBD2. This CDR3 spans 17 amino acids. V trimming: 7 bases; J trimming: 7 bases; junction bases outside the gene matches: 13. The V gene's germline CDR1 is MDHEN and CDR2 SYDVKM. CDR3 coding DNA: TGTGCCAGCAAACTTCCGGGACTAGCGGGAGGGCCGGGAGAGCAGTACTTC. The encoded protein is CASKLPGLAGGPGEQYF.

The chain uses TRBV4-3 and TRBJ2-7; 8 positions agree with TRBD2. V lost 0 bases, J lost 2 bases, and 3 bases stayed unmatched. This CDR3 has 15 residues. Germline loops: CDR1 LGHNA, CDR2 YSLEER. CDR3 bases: TGCGCCAGCAGCCAAGACGGGGGGGAAGCCTACGAGCAGTACTTC. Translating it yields CASSQDGGEAYEQYF.

The CDR3 DNA follows: TGTGCCACCAGCGAACGCGCTAGTGAGACCCAGTACTTC. The encoded protein is CATSERASETQYF. The chain couples TRBV15 to TRBJ2-5; D uncertain. This CDR3 has 13 amino acids. Per germline, CDR1 LNHNV and CDR2 YYDKDF (reference sequence). V gave up 5 bases and J gave up 5 bases, with 12 bases separating them. The variable domain in full, with the rest retrieved from reference TRBV15 and TRBJ2-5, is DAMVIQNPRYQVTQFGKPVTLSCSQTLNHNVMYWYQQKSSQAPKLLFHYYDKDFNNEADTPDNFQSRRPNTSFCFLDIRSPGLGDTAMYLCATSERASETQYFGPGTRLLVL.

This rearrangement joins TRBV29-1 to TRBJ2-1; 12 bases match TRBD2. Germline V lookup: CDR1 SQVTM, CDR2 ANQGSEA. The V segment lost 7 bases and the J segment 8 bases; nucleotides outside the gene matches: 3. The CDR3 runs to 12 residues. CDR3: CSARLAGDEQFF. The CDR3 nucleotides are TGCAGCGCCCGACTAGCGGGAGATGAGCAGTTCTTC.

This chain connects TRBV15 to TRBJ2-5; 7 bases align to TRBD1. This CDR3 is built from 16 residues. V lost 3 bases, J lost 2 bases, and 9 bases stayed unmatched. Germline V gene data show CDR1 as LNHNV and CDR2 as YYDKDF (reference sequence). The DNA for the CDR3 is TGTGCCACCAGCAGCCCAGGGGGAACGATTCAAGAGACCCAGTACTTC. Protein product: CATSSPGGTIQETQYF.